These T cell receptor beta chains were read from a single sample in a study of blood T cell repertoires in COVID-19. TCRdb's copy holds only in-frame clones and misses some; the assay was immunoSEQ multiplex PCR. The sample contains about 130,000 clones, more than 80% of which appear only once. Sequencing used peripheral blood. All receptors come from a woman over 75 with COVID-19, enrolled during active disease. The CDR3 runs from the conserved cysteine through the conserved F or W. The D gene is left open where the match is weak. Size is stated for part of the rows, as once, few or many counts, or as a class when the clone is expanded.

J: TRBJ1-3; size: -; V: TRBV20-1; D: -; DNA: TGCAGTGCTACTCTTGGAAACACCATATATTTT; CDR3: CSATLGNTIYF
J: TRBJ2-3; size: -; V: TRBV29-1; D: -; DNA: TGCAGCGTTGGGCGGGGCGGCACAGATACGCAGTATTTT; CDR3: CSVGRGGTDTQYF
J: TRBJ2-1; size: -; V: TRBV6-2/TRBV6-3; D: -; DNA: TGTGCCAGCAGTAAAATGACAGTCCTCACCCTCAATGAGCAGTTCTTC; CDR3: CASSKMTVLTLNEQFF
J: TRBJ2-7; size: -; V: TRBV7-2; D: TRBD2; DNA: TGTGCCAGCAGCCAGGGACTAGCGGCCACCTACGAGCAGTACTTC; CDR3: CASSQGLAATYEQYF
J: TRBJ1-1; size: -; V: TRBV28; D: TRBD1; DNA: TGTGCCAGCAGAGACAGGGCGAACACTGAAGCTTTCTTT; CDR3: CASRDRANTEAFF
J: TRBJ2-7; size: -; V: TRBV4-2; D: TRBD1; DNA: TGTGCCAGCAGCCCCGCGGGACAGGAGAGGCTAGGGGAGCAGTACTTC; CDR3: CASSPAGQERLGEQYF
J: TRBJ2-7; size: -; V: TRBV15; D: -; DNA: TGTGCCACCAGCAGAGAACAGGGCGCGGGCGAGCAGTACTTC; CDR3: CATSREQGAGEQYF
J: TRBJ2-2; size: -; V: TRBV9; D: TRBD1; DNA: TGTGCCAGCAGCGTAGGTGGGACAGCTAACACCGGGGAGCTGTTTTTT; CDR3: CASSVGGTANTGELFF
J: TRBJ1-2; size: -; V: TRBV6-5; D: TRBD1; DNA: TGTGCCACCCGGGACAGGAGGGCTCGTGGCTACACCTTC; CDR3: CATRDRRARGYTF
J: TRBJ1-1; size: -; V: TRBV6-1; D: -; DNA: TGTGCCAGCAGTGAAGGAGGAGGCCGAACTGAAGCTTTCTTT; CDR3: CASSEGGGRTEAFF
J: TRBJ2-4; size: -; V: TRBV27; D: TRBD1; DNA: TGTGCCAGCAAAAGGGGACAGGGCAAAAACATTCAGTACTTC; CDR3: CASKRGQGKNIQYF
J: TRBJ2-7; size: -; V: TRBV11-2; D: TRBD1; DNA: TGTGCCAGCAGCGCTACAGGGGGGACCTACGAGCAGTACTTC; CDR3: CASSATGGTYEQYF
J: TRBJ2-1; size: -; V: TRBV28; D: -; DNA: TGTGCCAGCCCACCCCCGGGATCCCTTTTGAATGAGCAGTTCTTC; CDR3: CASPPPGSLLNEQFF
J: TRBJ1-2; size: once; V: TRBV11-1; D: TRBD1; DNA: TGTGCCAGCAGCCCTTCGACAGGGGTAAGGGATGGCTACACCTTC; CDR3: CASSPSTGVRDGYTF
J: TRBJ1-4; size: -; V: TRBV29-1; D: -; DNA: TGCAGCGTTGTGGGCGGAGGGGTAGGCGAAAAACTGTTTTTT; CDR3: CSVVGGGVGEKLFF
J: TRBJ2-1; size: -; V: TRBV7-2; D: -; DNA: TGTGCCAGCAGCTCCCTTCACGGGAGTTCTCTCTATGAGCAGTTCTTC; CDR3: CASSSLHGSSLYEQFF
J: TRBJ2-7; size: -; V: TRBV6-6; D: TRBD1; DNA: TGTGCCAGCGAGTCTGGAGGTGGGACAGAAGGTAACGAGCAGTACTTC; CDR3: CASESGGGTEGNEQYF
J: TRBJ2-1; size: -; V: TRBV5-6; D: TRBD1; DNA: TGTGCCAGCAGCCTAGGGACAGGGATTTACAATGAGCAGTTCTTC; CDR3: CASSLGTGIYNEQFF
J: TRBJ2-5; size: -; V: TRBV6-6; D: -; DNA: TGTGCCAGCAGTCTAACGGGGACCCAGTACTTC; CDR3: CASSLTGTQYF
J: TRBJ2-2; size: -; V: TRBV5-6; D: -; DNA: TGTGCCAGCAGAAGACTAGACGCGAACACCGGGGAGCTGTTTTTT; CDR3: CASRRLDANTGELFF
J: TRBJ2-3; size: -; V: TRBV7-2; D: -; DNA: TGTGCCAGCAGCCCTAACTTCGCAGATACGCAGTATTTT; CDR3: CASSPNFADTQYF
J: TRBJ1-2; size: few; V: TRBV27; D: -; DNA: TGTGCCAGCAGTTTACCGGGATCTGGGGGCTACACCTTC; CDR3: CASSLPGSGGYTF
J: TRBJ2-1; size: -; V: TRBV7-2; D: TRBD2; DNA: TGTGCCAGCAGCTTAGCGAGAACCGGGACTAGCGGGAGGTTCAATGAGCAGTTCTTC; CDR3: CASSLARTGTSGRFNEQFF
J: TRBJ2-3; size: few; V: TRBV9; D: TRBD1; DNA: TGTGCCAGCAGCGTAGAGGGACAGGGCTTAAGCACAGATACGCAGTATTTT; CDR3: CASSVEGQGLSTDTQYF
J: TRBJ1-4; size: -; V: TRBV5-1; D: -; DNA: TGCGCCAGCAGCTTGGGGCAGGCAGCAACTAATGAAAAACTGTTTTTT; CDR3: CASSLGQAATNEKLFF
J: TRBJ1-4; size: many; V: TRBV7-2; D: -; DNA: TGTGCCAGCAGCTTAGTGGAGGGTCCAAATGAAAAACTGTTTTTT; CDR3: CASSLVEGPNEKLFF
J: TRBJ2-3; size: -; V: TRBV6-4; D: -; DNA: TGTGCCAGCAGTGAAGGACTTGGGGCAGATACGCAGTATTTT; CDR3: CASSEGLGADTQYF
J: TRBJ2-1; size: few; V: TRBV7-2; D: TRBD1; DNA: TGTGCCAGCAGCTTCCCTCCGGGACAGGGTAAGTTCTTC; CDR3: CASSFPPGQGKFF
J: TRBJ1-1; size: -; V: TRBV29-1; D: -; DNA: TGCAGCGTTGTTTCCCCCGCCCGGGGCACTGAAGCTTTCTTT; CDR3: CSVVSPARGTEAFF
J: TRBJ1-2; size: -; V: TRBV4-3; D: -; DNA: TGCGCCAGCAGCCAAGGAATGCGGACAAATATCCGTGGCTACACCTTC; CDR3: CASSQGMRTNIRGYTF
J: TRBJ2-1; size: -; V: TRBV7-3; D: -; DNA: TGTGCCAGCAGCTTACAACCCAGCAATGAGCAGTTCTTC; CDR3: CASSLQPSNEQFF
J: TRBJ2-1; size: once; V: TRBV28; D: -; DNA: TGTGCCAGCAGTTTAAATGCCCCTGGGGGCAACAATGAGCAGTTCTTC; CDR3: CASSLNAPGGNNEQFF
J: TRBJ2-2; size: once; V: TRBV28; D: -; DNA: TGTGCCAGCAGAGTTCCTAGCGTAGCCGGGGAGCTGTTTTTT; CDR3: CASRVPSVAGELFF
J: TRBJ2-1; size: -; V: TRBV27; D: -; DNA: TGTGCCAGCAGTTTCGCCGACAGCTCCTACAATGAGCAGTTCTTC; CDR3: CASSFADSSYNEQFF
J: TRBJ2-3; size: -; V: TRBV7-9; D: TRBD1; DNA: TGTGCCAGCAGCTTGATAGATGGGACAGGTAGAGGGGATACGCAGTATTTT; CDR3: CASSLIDGTGRGDTQYF
J: TRBJ2-6; size: -; V: TRBV10-3; D: -; DNA: TGTGCCATCAGTGAGTCGGGCGGGGCCAACGTCCTGACTTTC; CDR3: CAISESGGANVLTF
J: TRBJ2-7; size: -; V: TRBV3-1/TRBV3-2; D: -; DNA: TGTGCCAGCAGCCATGGGGTAGCGAACCTATTGACCTACGAGCAGTACTTC; CDR3: CASSHGVANLLTYEQYF
J: TRBJ2-7; size: -; V: TRBV4-1; D: -; DNA: TGCGCCAGCAGCCCTAATCCGGCAGGGTGGGGCGAGCAGTACTTC; CDR3: CASSPNPAGWGEQYF
J: TRBJ2-1; size: -; V: TRBV15; D: TRBD1; DNA: TGTGCCACCAGCAGACGCCCTTCTTCGGGACAGGGGTTGGGGAATGAGCAGTTCTTC; CDR3: CATSRRPSSGQGLGNEQFF
J: TRBJ2-5; size: -; V: TRBV7-9; D: TRBD2; DNA: TGTGCCAGCAGCTTGGGGACTAGCGGAGAGACCCAGTACTTC; CDR3: CASSLGTSGETQYF
J: TRBJ2-3; size: -; V: TRBV11-2; D: -; DNA: TGTGCCAGCAGTTACGATGAGGGTCCCAACGATTTT; CDR3: CASSYDEGPNDF
J: TRBJ2-3; size: -; V: TRBV4-3; D: TRBD2; DNA: TGCGCCAGCAGCCAAGATGCCGCTAGCGGGAGTACAGATACGCAGTATTTT; CDR3: CASSQDAASGSTDTQYF
J: TRBJ2-1; size: -; V: TRBV18; D: TRBD2; DNA: TGTGCCAGCTCACGGACTAGCGGGGGGAACCAGCAGTTCTTC; CDR3: CASSRTSGGNQQFF
J: TRBJ2-1; size: -; V: TRBV5-6; D: -; DNA: TGTGCCAGCAGCCTTAGTAGTGAGCAGTTCTTC; CDR3: CASSLSSEQFF
J: TRBJ2-2; size: -; V: TRBV2; D: -; DNA: TGTGCCAGCAGGGAGGGGCCCGGGGAGCTGTTTTTT; CDR3: CASREGPGELFF
J: TRBJ1-2; size: -; V: TRBV27; D: -; DNA: TGTGCCAGCAGTTACCGTGGGGGGGCTGGTGGCTACACCTTC; CDR3: CASSYRGGAGGYTF
J: TRBJ2-1; size: -; V: TRBV3-1/TRBV3-2; D: -; DNA: TGTGCCAGCAGCCAAGATAGCCTAGCGATCTCCTACAATGAGCAGTTCTTC; CDR3: CASSQDSLAISYNEQFF
J: TRBJ1-5; size: -; V: TRBV28; D: -; DNA: TGTGCCAGCAGCCGGCGGCGGGCAGTGAGCAATCAGCCCCAGCATTTT; CDR3: CASSRRRAVSNQPQHF
J: TRBJ1-1; size: -; V: TRBV3-1/TRBV3-2; D: TRBD1; DNA: TGTGCCAGCAGCCAGGTTACAGGGGGAACTGAAGCTTTCTTT; CDR3: CASSQVTGGTEAFF
J: TRBJ2-5; size: -; V: TRBV7-2; D: TRBD1; DNA: TGTGCCAGCAGCACTGGACAGGGGCCCCAAGAGACCCAGTACTTC; CDR3: CASSTGQGPQETQYF
J: TRBJ2-7; size: -; V: TRBV11-2; D: -; DNA: TGTGCCAGCAGCTCAGTGGCAGGGGGGTCCTACGAGCAGTACTTC; CDR3: CASSSVAGGSYEQYF
J: TRBJ1-4; size: -; V: TRBV6-5; D: -; DNA: TGTGCCAGCAGTCACCGACTGACTGGGGAAAAACTGTTTTTT; CDR3: CASSHRLTGEKLFF